These T cell receptor beta chains were read from a single sample in a study of T-cell memory formation after mild COVID-19. TCRdb reanalysed the 5' RACE reads using MiXCR and keeps one entry per CDR3 protein. The sample has around 200,000 distinct CDR3 sequences; 16% are singletons. The sample taken for sequencing was PBMCs or a T cell subset sorted from them (not recorded which). The receptor source for this set is an adult woman who had mild COVID-19 (a few samples of this study predate the infection). Cell type and time point are not known. Each CDR3 is given with its conserved first and last residue. The D gene is left open where the match is weak. Clone size is given for some rows only: seen once, a few or many times, or a class if the clone is expanded.

TRBV11-2,TRBJ1-5,few,TRBD1,TGTGCCAGCAGCTTAGAACCGGGACAGGGATCGCCCCAGCATTTT,CASSLEPGQGSPQHF
TRBV7-2,TRBJ2-1,.,TRBD1,TGTGCCAGCAGCTTAGGCCCCGGACAGGTTGGAGGTGAGCAGTTCTTC,CASSLGPGQVGGEQFF
TRBV10-3,TRBJ2-7,.,TRBD2,TGTGCCATCAGTGAGACTAGCGGCTCCTACGAGCAGTACTTC,CAISETSGSYEQYF
TRBV5-1,TRBJ2-3,few,.,TGCGCCAGCAGCTTGGGACAGGTGGGATATACGCAGTATTTT,CASSLGQVGYTQYF
TRBV29-1,TRBJ2-7,many,.,TGCAGCGTTGTCGTGTCCGGCTACGAGCAGTACTTC,CSVVVSGYEQYF
TRBV6-5,TRBJ1-2,few,TRBD1,TGTGCCAGCAGTTGGACAGGGGGCGCTAACTATGGCTACACCTTC,CASSWTGGANYGYTF
TRBV7-3,TRBJ2-1,.,.,TGTGCCAGCAGCTTAGGAGCCAGCTCCTACAATGAGCAGTTCTTC,CASSLGASSYNEQFF
TRBV28,TRBJ2-5,.,.,TGTGCCAGCAGTCCAGGCCCAGAGGCGGGCGGAGAGACCCAGTACTTC,CASSPGPEAGGETQYF
TRBV6-6,TRBJ1-1,.,TRBD1,TGTGCCAGCAGCTCACGACAGGGAAAGAACACTGAAGCTTTCTTT,CASSSRQGKNTEAFF
TRBV6-6,TRBJ2-5,.,.,TGTGCCAGCAGTTACGGAGGGACAGCCGCCGAGACCCAGTACTTC,CASSYGGTAAETQYF
TRBV12-3/TRBV12-4,TRBJ2-7,few,.,TGTGCCAGCGGTGTATACGAGCAGTACTTC,CASGVYEQYF
TRBV24-1,TRBJ2-3,.,TRBD2,TGTGCCACCAGTGACTCCCGACTAGCGGACACAGATACGCAGTATTTT,CATSDSRLADTDTQYF
TRBV19,TRBJ2-3,.,TRBD2,TGTGCCAGTAGTATACCTAGCGGGAGTTCGACAGATACGCAGTATTTT,CASSIPSGSSTDTQYF
TRBV25-1,TRBJ1-1,few,TRBD1,TGTGCCAGCAGTGAATGGGACAGGGGACAGCTGAACACTGAAGCTTTCTTT,CASSEWDRGQLNTEAFF
TRBV15,TRBJ2-3,.,TRBD1,TGTGCCACCAGCCCGGGACAGAGCACAGATACGCAGTATTTT,CATSPGQSTDTQYF
TRBV4-1,TRBJ2-1,.,TRBD2,TGCGCCAGCAGCCAAGGCCCCGGGACCGGGAGGAATGAGCAGTTCTTC,CASSQGPGTGRNEQFF
TRBV20-1,TRBJ2-5,.,TRBD2,TGCAGTGCCCCGGGACTAGCGGGAGGCAAAGAGACCCAGTACTTC,CSAPGLAGGKETQYF
TRBV7-9,TRBJ1-1,few,.,TGTGCCAGCACCCTGACAGGTTATAACGCTGAAGCTTTCTTT,CASTLTGYNAEAFF
TRBV15,TRBJ2-5,.,.,TGTGCCACCCAAGGCCGAGGAGAGACCCAGTACTTC,CATQGRGETQYF
TRBV6-5,TRBJ1-4,.,TRBD1,TGTGCCAGCAGACGCCAGGGGGCCACTAATGAAAAACTGTTTTTT,CASRRQGATNEKLFF
TRBV5-1,TRBJ1-2,few,.,TGCGCCAGCAGCACCGACAGCTTTGCTAACTATGGCTACACCTTC,CASSTDSFANYGYTF
TRBV5-4,TRBJ2-5,.,TRBD2,TGTGCCAGCAGCTTGCAGCGGGACGCCCAAGAGACCCAGTACTTC,CASSLQRDAQETQYF
TRBV6-2/TRBV6-3,TRBJ2-7,few,.,TGTGCCACACGCTTTCCGAAGAGCTACTCCTACGAGCAGTACTTC,CATRFPKSYSYEQYF
TRBV11-2,TRBJ2-2,few,.,TGTGCCAGCAGCGTTAAAAAGCCGGGAATTAGGTCCCTGAGGCACACCGGGGAGCTGTTTTTT,CASSVKKPGIRSLRHTGELFF
TRBV5-6,TRBJ2-7,.,TRBD1,TGTGCCAGCAGCTTCCGGGGACAGATCTCCTACGAGCAGTACTTC,CASSFRGQISYEQYF
TRBV29-1,TRBJ2-7,.,TRBD1,TGCAGCGTTCGGACAGGGGGAATCTACGAGCAGTACTTC,CSVRTGGIYEQYF
TRBV5-5,TRBJ2-1,.,TRBD1,TGTGCCAGCAGCTTCTTCCCGGGACAGGGAGCCTACAATGAGCAGTTCTTC,CASSFFPGQGAYNEQFF
TRBV9,TRBJ1-1,few,.,TGTGCCAGCAGCGTAGGAGAGGCCACTGAAGCTTTCTTT,CASSVGEATEAFF
TRBV2,TRBJ2-1,.,TRBD2,TGTGCCAGCAGCGTTAGCGGGGGTCTAAATGAGCAGTTCTTC,CASSVSGGLNEQFF
TRBV19,TRBJ1-1,few,.,TGTGCCAGTACCGTGGGACGGATTAACACTGAAGCTTTCTTT,CASTVGRINTEAFF
TRBV6-5,TRBJ2-3,few,.,TGTGCCAGCAACCGACAGCGATTCACAGATACGCAGTATTTT,CASNRQRFTDTQYF
TRBV20-1,TRBJ2-1,.,TRBD2,TGCAGTGCTCCGCCTAGCGGGAGCGGACATGAGCAGTTCTTC,CSAPPSGSGHEQFF
TRBV10-3,TRBJ2-3,few,.,TGTGCCATCAGCATGACACTTCTTCGTAGCACAGATACGCAGTATTTT,CAISMTLLRSTDTQYF
TRBV12-3/TRBV12-4,TRBJ2-1,few,TRBD2,TGTGCCAGCACCAAATCTGCTAGCGGGGGGCCCCGGGAGGAGCAGTTCTTC,CASTKSASGGPREEQFF
TRBV29-1,TRBJ1-1,.,.,TGCAGCGTCCCCAGGGGGAACACTGAAGCTTTCTTT,CSVPRGNTEAFF
TRBV7-2,TRBJ2-1,many,.,TGTGCCAGCAGCTTACCCCGGACCAGATACAATGAGCAGTTCTTC,CASSLPRTRYNEQFF
TRBV2,TRBJ2-3,.,TRBD2,TGTGCCAGCAGGCTGACTAGCAACACAGATACGCAGTATTTT,CASRLTSNTDTQYF
TRBV3-1,TRBJ2-1,once,TRBD2,TGTGCCAGCAGCCAATTAGCGGGGGGGCGTAGGAATGAGCAGTTCTTC,CASSQLAGGRRNEQFF
TRBV7-9,TRBJ2-2,.,TRBD2,TGTGCCAGCAGGGCTAGCGGACTCCCCGGGGAGCTGTTTTTT,CASRASGLPGELFF
TRBV18,TRBJ2-7,few,TRBD2,TGTGCCAGCTCAGGAGAAACTAGCGGTAGCTCCTACGAGCAGTACTTC,CASSGETSGSSYEQYF
TRBV12-3/TRBV12-4,TRBJ1-5,few,.,TGTGCCAGCAGTTTCCCCGGTCTCTATCAGCCCCAGCATTTT,CASSFPGLYQPQHF
TRBV10-2,TRBJ1-5,few,.,TGCGCCAGCAGTGTTCAGAGTCAGCCCCAGCATTTT,CASSVQSQPQHF
TRBV5-1,TRBJ2-1,.,.,TGCGCCAGCAGCTTGGGACAGGAGATATACAATGAGCAGTTCTTC,CASSLGQEIYNEQFF
TRBV7-9,TRBJ2-5,few,TRBD1,TGTGCCAGCAGCTCTACAGGGGGCGCTGAGACCCAGTACTTC,CASSSTGGAETQYF
TRBV7-7,TRBJ2-5,few,.,TGTGCCAGCAGCCCAGGGCGACTACTCCAAGAGACCCAGTACTTC,CASSPGRLLQETQYF